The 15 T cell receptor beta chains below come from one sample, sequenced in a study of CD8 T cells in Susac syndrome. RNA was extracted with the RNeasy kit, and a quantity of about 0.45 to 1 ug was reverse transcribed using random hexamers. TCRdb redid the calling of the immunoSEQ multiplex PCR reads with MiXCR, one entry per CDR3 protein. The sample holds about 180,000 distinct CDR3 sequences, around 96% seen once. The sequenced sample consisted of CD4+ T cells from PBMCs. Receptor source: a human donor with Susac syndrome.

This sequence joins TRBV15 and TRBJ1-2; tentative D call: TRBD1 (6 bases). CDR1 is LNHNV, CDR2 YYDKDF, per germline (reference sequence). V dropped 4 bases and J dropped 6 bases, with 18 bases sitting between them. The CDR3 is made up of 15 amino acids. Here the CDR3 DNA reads TGTGCCACCAGCACGGACAGCCAGTGGTTCGATGGCTACACCTTC. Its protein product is CATSTDSQWFDGYTF. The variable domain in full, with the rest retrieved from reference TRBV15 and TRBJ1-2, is DAMVIQNPRYQVTQFGKPVTLSCSQTLNHNVMYWYQQKSSQAPKLLFHYYDKDFNNEADTPDNFQSRRPNTSFCFLDIRSPGLGDTAMYLCATSTDSQWFDGYTFGSGTRLTVV.

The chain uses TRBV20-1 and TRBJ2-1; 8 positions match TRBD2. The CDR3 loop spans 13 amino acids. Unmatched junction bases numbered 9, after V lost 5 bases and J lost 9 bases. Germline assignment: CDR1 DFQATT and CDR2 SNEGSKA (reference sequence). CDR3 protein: CSAGGGRSSEQFF. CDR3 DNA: TGCAGTGCTGGGGGCGGGAGGTCCAGTGAGCAGTTCTTC.

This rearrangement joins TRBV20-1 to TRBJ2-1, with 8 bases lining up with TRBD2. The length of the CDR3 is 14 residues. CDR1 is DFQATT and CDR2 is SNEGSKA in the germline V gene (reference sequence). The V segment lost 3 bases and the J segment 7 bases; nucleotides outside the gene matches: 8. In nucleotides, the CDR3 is TGCAGTGCTAGGGCTGGGACTAGATCGAATGAGCAGTTCTTC. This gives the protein CSARAGTRSNEQFF.

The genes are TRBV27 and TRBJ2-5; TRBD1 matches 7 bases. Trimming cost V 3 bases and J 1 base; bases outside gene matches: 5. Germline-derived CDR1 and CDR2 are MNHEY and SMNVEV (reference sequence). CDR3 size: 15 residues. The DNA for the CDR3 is TGTGCCAGCAGTTTGTCCCGGACAGGCCAAGAGACCCAGTACTTC. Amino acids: CASSLSRTGQETQYF.

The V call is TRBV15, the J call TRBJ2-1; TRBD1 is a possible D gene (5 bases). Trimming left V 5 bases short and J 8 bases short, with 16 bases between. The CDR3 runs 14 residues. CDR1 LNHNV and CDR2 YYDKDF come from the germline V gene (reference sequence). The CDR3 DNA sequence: TGTGCCACCAGCCTTTCGGTAAGCAGGGATGAGCAGTTCTTC. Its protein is CATSLSVSRDEQFF. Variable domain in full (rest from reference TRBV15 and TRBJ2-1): DAMVIQNPRYQVTQFGKPVTLSCSQTLNHNVMYWYQQKSSQAPKLLFHYYDKDFNNEADTPDNFQSRRPNTSFCFLDIRSPGLGDTAMYLCATSLSVSRDEQFFGPGTRLTVL.

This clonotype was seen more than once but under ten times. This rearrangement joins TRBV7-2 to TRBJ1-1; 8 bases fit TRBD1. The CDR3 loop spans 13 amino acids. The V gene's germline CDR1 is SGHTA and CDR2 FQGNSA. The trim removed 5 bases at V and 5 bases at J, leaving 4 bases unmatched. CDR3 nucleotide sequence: TGTGCCAGCAGCGCCGACAGGGGTACTGAAGCTTTCTTT. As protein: CASSADRGTEAFF.

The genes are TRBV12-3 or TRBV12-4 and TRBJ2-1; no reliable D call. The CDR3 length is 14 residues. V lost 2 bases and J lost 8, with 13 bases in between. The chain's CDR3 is CASSLSSQSDEQFF. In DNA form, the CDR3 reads TGTGCCAGCAGTTTATCGAGTCAGTCGGATGAGCAGTTCTTC.

The CDR3, as DNA: TGTGCCAGCAGCTCGCGTCTTAGCACAGATACGCAGTATTTT. This gives the protein CASSSRLSTDTQYF. This chain uses TRBV7-2 with TRBJ2-3; D gene uncertain. The CDR3 is 14 amino acids. The germline V and J ends were trimmed by 4 bases and 0 bases, with 8 bases remaining between them. Germline V gene data show CDR1 as SGHTA and CDR2 as FQGNSA.

The CDR3 bases are TGTGCCATCAGTGAGCGTTCAAATAGCAATCAGCCCCAGCATTTT. Protein sequence: CAISERSNSNQPQHF. This chain joins TRBV10-3 and TRBJ1-5; D unresolved. Trimming cost V 2 bases and J 0 bases, with 8 bases left between them. The CDR3 consists of 15 residues. CDR1 and CDR2 from the germline V gene are ENHRY and SYGVKD.

This chain's CDR3 is CASSQVDSLGYTF. The CDR3 coding sequence is TGTGCCAGCAGCCAAGTTGACAGCTTGGGCTACACCTTC. The rearrangement links TRBV14 to TRBJ1-2; tentatively, D is TRBD1 (5 bases). This CDR3 spans 13 amino acids. Trimming removed 1 base at V and 8 bases at J, with 11 bases between. Germline loops: CDR1 SGHDN, CDR2 FVKESK.

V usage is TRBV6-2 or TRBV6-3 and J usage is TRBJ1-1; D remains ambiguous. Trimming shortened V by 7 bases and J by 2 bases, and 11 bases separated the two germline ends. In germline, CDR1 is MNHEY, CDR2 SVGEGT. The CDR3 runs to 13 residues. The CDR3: CASTRVTNTEAFF. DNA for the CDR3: TGTGCCAGCACCCGGGTGACTAACACTGAAGCTTTCTTT.

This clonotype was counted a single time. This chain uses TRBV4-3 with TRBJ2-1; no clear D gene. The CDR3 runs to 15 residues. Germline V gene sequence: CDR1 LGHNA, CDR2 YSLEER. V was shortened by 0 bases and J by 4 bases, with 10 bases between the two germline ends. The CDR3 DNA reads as TGCGCCAGCAGCCAAGATCTCAGCCTTTACAATGAGCAGTTCTTC. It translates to CASSQDLSLYNEQFF.

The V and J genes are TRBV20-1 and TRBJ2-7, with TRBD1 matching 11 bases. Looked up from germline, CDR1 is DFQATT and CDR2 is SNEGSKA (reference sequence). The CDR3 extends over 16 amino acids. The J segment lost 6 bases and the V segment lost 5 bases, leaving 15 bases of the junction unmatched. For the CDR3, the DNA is TGCAGTGCTTCCGGGACAGGGGGACCGCGACACTCCGAGCAGTACTTC. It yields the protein CSASGTGGPRHSEQYF.

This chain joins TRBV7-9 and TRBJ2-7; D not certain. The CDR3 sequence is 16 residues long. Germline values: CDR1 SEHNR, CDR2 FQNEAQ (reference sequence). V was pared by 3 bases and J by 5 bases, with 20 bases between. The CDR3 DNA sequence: TGTGCCAGCAGCTTTTCCTTCCTCCGCGAAGGGCACGAGCAGTACTTC. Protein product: CASSFSFLREGHEQYF. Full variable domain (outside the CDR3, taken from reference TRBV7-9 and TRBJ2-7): DTGVSQNPRHKITKRGQNVTFRCDPISEHNRLYWYRQTLGQGPEFLTYFQNEAQLEKSRLLSDRFSAERPKGSFSTLEIQRTEQGDSAMYLCASSFSFLREGHEQYFGPGTRLTVT.

The CDR3, as DNA: TGTGCCACCAGTGAGTCAGAGGACTATGGCTACACCTTC. The encoded protein is CATSESEDYGYTF. V is TRBV24-1 and J is TRBJ1-2; no clear D gene. Germline CDR1 reads KGHDR; CDR2 reads SFDVKD. This CDR3 spans 13 amino acids. V was clipped by 4 bases and J by 3 bases, with 8 bases between them.